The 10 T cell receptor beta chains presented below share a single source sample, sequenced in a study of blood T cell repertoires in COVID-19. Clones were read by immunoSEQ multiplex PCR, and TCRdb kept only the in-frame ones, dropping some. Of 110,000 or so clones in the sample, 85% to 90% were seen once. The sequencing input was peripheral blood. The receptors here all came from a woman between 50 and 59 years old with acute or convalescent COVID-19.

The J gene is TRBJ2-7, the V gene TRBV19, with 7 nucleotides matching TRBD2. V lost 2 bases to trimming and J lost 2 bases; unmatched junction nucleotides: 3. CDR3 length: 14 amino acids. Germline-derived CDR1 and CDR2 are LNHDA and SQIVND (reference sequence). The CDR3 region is CASSIRRGTYEQYF. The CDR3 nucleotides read TGTGCCAGTAGTATAAGGCGGGGGACCTACGAGCAGTACTTC.

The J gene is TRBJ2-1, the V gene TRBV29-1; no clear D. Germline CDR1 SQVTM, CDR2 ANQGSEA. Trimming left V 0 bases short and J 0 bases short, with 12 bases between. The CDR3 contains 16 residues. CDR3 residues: CSVEDHDSSSYNEQFF. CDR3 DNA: TGCAGCGTTGAAGATCACGACTCCAGCTCCTACAATGAGCAGTTCTTC.

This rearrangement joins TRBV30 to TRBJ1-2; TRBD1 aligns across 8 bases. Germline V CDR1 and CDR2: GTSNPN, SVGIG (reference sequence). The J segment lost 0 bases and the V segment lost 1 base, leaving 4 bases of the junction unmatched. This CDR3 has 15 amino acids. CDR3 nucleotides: TGTGCCTGGAGTGGGACAGGGACCTCTAACTATGGCTACACCTTC. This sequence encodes CAWSGTGTSNYGYTF.

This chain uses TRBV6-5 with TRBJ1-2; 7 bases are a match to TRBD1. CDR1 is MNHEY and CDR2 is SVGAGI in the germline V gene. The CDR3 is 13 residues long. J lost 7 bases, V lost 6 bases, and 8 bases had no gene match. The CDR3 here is CASRTHRGSGYTF. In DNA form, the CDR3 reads TGTGCCAGCAGGACCCACAGGGGTTCTGGCTACACCTTC.

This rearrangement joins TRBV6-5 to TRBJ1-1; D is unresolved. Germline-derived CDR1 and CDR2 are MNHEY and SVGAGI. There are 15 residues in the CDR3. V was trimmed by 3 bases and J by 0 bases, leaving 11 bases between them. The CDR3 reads CASSYSSLMNTEAFF. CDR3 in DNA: TGTGCCAGCAGTTATTCGAGCCTGATGAACACTGAAGCTTTCTTT.

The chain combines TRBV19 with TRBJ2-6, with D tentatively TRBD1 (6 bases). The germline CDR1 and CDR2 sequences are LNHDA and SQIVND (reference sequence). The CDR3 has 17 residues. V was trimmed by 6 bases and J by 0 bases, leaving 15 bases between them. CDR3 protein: CASSPRQVNSGANVLTF. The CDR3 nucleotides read TGTGCCAGTAGCCCTAGACAGGTTAACTCTGGGGCCAACGTCCTGACTTTC. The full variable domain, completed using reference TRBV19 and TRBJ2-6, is DGGITQSPKYLFRKEGQNVTLSCEQNLNHDAMYWYRQDPGQGLRLIYYSQIVNDFQKGDIAEGYSVSREKKESFPLTVTSAQKNPTAFYLCASSPRQVNSGANVLTFGAGSRLTVL.

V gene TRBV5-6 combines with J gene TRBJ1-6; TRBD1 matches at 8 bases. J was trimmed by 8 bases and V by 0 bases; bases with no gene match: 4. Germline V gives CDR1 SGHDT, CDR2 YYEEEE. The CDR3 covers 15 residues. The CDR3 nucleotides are TGTGCCAGCAGCTTGGACGGGACAGGCGATTCACCCCTCCACTTT. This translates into CASSLDGTGDSPLHF.

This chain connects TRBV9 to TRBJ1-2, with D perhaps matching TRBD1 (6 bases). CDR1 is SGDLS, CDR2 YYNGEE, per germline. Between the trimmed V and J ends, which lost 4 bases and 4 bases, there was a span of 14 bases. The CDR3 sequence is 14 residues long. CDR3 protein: CASSLRGSGYGYTF. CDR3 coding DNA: TGTGCCAGCAGCTTAAGGGGGTCGGGCTATGGCTACACCTTC.

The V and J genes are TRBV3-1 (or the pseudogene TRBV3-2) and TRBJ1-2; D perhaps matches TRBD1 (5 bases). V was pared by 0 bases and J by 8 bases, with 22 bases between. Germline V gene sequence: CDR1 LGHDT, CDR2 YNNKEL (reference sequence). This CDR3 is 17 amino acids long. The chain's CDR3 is CASSQDLAEGHTHGYTF. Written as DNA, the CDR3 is TGTGCCAGCAGCCAAGATCTAGCGGAGGGGCATACCCACGGCTACACCTTC.

In nucleotides, the CDR3 is TGCGCCAGCAGCTATGGGACAGACCTCGGGGAGACCCAGTACTTC. This gives the protein CASSYGTDLGETQYF. The chain employs TRBV5-1 and TRBJ2-5; 7 nucleotides agree with TRBD1. The CDR3 totals 15 residues. The ends lost 3 bases at V and 5 bases at J; junction bases unmatched: 10. The germline V gene has CDR1 SGHRS and CDR2 YFSETQ.